The 31 T cell receptor beta chains presented below share a single source sample, sequenced in a study of cytomegalovirus exposure and HLA in healthy donors. PCR amplification relied on 60 Vbeta primers (plus 13 Jbeta primers). Using immunoSEQ multiplex PCR, the repertoire was profiled, and TCRdb retains in-frame clones only, with some absent. The sample contains about 150,000 clones, 80% to 90% of which appear only once. Sequenced sample: PBMCs. The receptors shown here come from a woman aged 40 to 50 in good health and CMV-seropositive.

This chain links TRBV2 with TRBJ2-1; 8 bases map to TRBD1. Germline CDR1 SNHLY, CDR2 FYNNEI. The CDR3 spans 14 residues. Trimming at V came to 7 bases and at J to 4 bases, leaving 6 bases not matched to a gene. This CDR3 is CASMQQGAYNEQFF. CDR3 DNA: TGTGCCAGCATGCAGCAGGGGGCTTACAATGAGCAGTTCTTC. The whole variable domain, remainder taken from reference TRBV2 and TRBJ2-1, is EPEVTQTPSHQVTQMGQEVILRCVPISNHLYFYWYRQILGQKVEFLVSFYNNEISEKSEIFDDQFSVERPDGSNFTLKIRSTKLEDSAMYFCASMQQGAYNEQFFGPGTRLTVL.

The chain's CDR3 is CASTRDRGGYEQYF. CDR3 bases: TGTGCCAGCACCCGCGACAGGGGTGGCTACGAGCAGTACTTC. The rearrangement joins TRBV28 to TRBJ2-7, with 8 positions matching TRBD1. Germline values: CDR1 MDHEN, CDR2 SYDVKM. The CDR3 loop spans 14 amino acids. Trimming at V came to 7 bases and at J to 3 bases, leaving 8 bases not matched to a gene.

The CDR3 region has the DNA TGCAGCGTTCCCATATGGGACAAGAACACCGGGGAGCTGTTTTTT. Its protein is CSVPIWDKNTGELFF. This chain uses TRBV29-1 with TRBJ2-2, with D perhaps matching TRBD1 (6 bases). V lost 5 bases and J lost 1, with 14 bases in between. CDR3 size: 15 residues. Germline CDR1 SQVTM, CDR2 ANQGSEA.

The rearrangement joins TRBV28 to TRBJ2-7; a possible D gene is TRBD2 (5 bases). The length of the CDR3 is 13 residues. Trimming left V 1 base short and J 7 bases short, with 11 bases between. Germline CDR1 reads MDHEN; CDR2 reads SYDVKM. The CDR3 protein is CASSLLVRREQYF. The CDR3 region has the DNA TGTGCCAGCAGTTTATTAGTCCGGAGGGAGCAGTACTTC. Complete variable domain (other parts from reference TRBV28 and TRBJ2-7): DVKVTQSSRYLVKRTGEKVFLECVQDMDHENMFWYRQDPGLGLRLIYFSYDVKMKEKGDIPEGYSVSREKKERFSLILESASTNQTSMYLCASSLLVRREQYFGPGTRLTVT.

CDR3 loop: CASSEGDRGDTQYF. The CDR3 nucleotides read TGTGCCAGCAGCGAGGGGGACCGCGGGGATACGCAGTATTTT. J is TRBJ2-3 and V is TRBV9; TRBD1 might be the D (6 bases). This CDR3 spans 14 amino acids. Germline CDR1 reads SGDLS; CDR2 reads YYNGEE. V was cut by 3 bases and J by 6 bases, with 14 bases left in between.

The rearrangement links TRBV2 to TRBJ1-1; D not resolved. The V gene's germline CDR1 is SNHLY and CDR2 FYNNEI. The germline V and J ends were trimmed by 5 bases and 1 base, with 11 bases remaining between them. The CDR3 length is 14 residues. CDR3 region: CASSLRQRNTEAFF. As DNA, the CDR3 is TGTGCCAGCAGTCTCCGGCAGCGGAACACTGAAGCTTTCTTT.

The rearrangement links TRBV6-1 to TRBJ1-2; maybe TRBD1 (5 bases). The CDR3 has 13 amino acids. Per the germline V gene, CDR1 is MNHNS and CDR2 is SASEGT. With 2 bases removed from V and 4 bases from J, the gap between germline ends came to 8 bases. The CDR3 DNA sequence: TGTGCCAGCAGTGAACAGGACACCTATGGCTACACCTTC. Translating gives CASSEQDTYGYTF.

This clone has just one count. The CDR3 here is CASSLLTTGGEQYF. The CDR3 DNA reads TGTGCCAGCAGTTTGCTGACTACGGGGGGGGAGCAGTACTTC. The rearrangement joins TRBV28 to TRBJ2-7; 8 nucleotides match TRBD2. CDR1 MDHEN and CDR2 SYDVKM come from the germline V gene. This CDR3 is 14 amino acids long. Trimming removed 3 bases from V and 7 bases from J; junction bases left unmatched: 8.

This rearrangement joins TRBV18 to TRBJ1-1; 12 bases are shared with TRBD1. Germline CDR1 and CDR2: KGHSH and LQKENI. CDR3 length equals 16 residues. The J segment lost 4 bases and the V segment lost 2 bases, leaving 5 bases of the junction unmatched. The CDR3: CASSPGTGGFSTEAFF. The CDR3 DNA follows: TGTGCCAGCTCACCAGGGACAGGGGGCTTCAGCACTGAAGCTTTCTTT. Filled out from reference TRBV18 and TRBJ1-1, the complete variable domain reads NAGVMQNPRHLVRRRGQEARLRCSPMKGHSHVYWYRQLPEEGLKFMVYLQKENIIDESGMPKERFSAEFPKEGPSILRIQQVVRGDSAAYFCASSPGTGGFSTEAFFGQGTRLTVV.

J is TRBJ2-1 and V is TRBV6-6; 12 bases are shared with TRBD2. Germline CDR1 reads MNHNY; CDR2 reads SVGAGI (reference sequence). The ends lost 6 bases at V and 9 bases at J; junction bases unmatched: 6. The CDR3 is 14 residues long. In DNA, the CDR3 is TGTGCCAGCAGATTGACTAGCGGGAGCAGTGAGCAGTTCTTC. It is translated as CASRLTSGSSEQFF.

The chain joins TRBV5-1 to TRBJ1-4; TRBD1 agrees at 7 bases. CDR1 and CDR2 (germline): SGHRS, YFSETQ. Trimming at V came to 4 bases and at J to 3 bases, leaving 9 bases not matched to a gene. The CDR3 contains 16 residues. The CDR3 region is CASSVPTGTANEKLFF. The CDR3 DNA follows: TGCGCCAGCAGCGTACCGACAGGGACGGCTAATGAAAAACTGTTTTTT. The whole variable domain, filled in from reference TRBV5-1 and TRBJ1-4, reads KAGVTQTPRYLIKTRGQQVTLSCSPISGHRSVSWYQQTPGQGLQFLFEYFSETQRNKGNFPGRFSGRQFSNSRSEMNVSTLELGDSALYLCASSVPTGTANEKLFFGSGTQLSVL.

This chain uses TRBV15 with TRBJ2-7, with a possible D match to TRBD2 (6 bases). Germline assignment: CDR1 LNHNV and CDR2 YYDKDF (reference sequence). Trimming stripped 6 bases from V and 2 bases from J, with 14 bases between. The CDR3 is 14 amino acids. CDR3 sequence reads: CATSQRDSTYEQYF. As DNA, the CDR3 is TGTGCCACCAGTCAGAGGGACTCTACCTACGAGCAGTACTTC.

The chain is built from TRBV5-4 and TRBJ2-7; unclear D gene. The germline V and J ends were trimmed by 0 bases and 5 bases, with 12 bases remaining between them. Germline CDR1 reads SGHNT; CDR2 reads YYREEE (reference sequence). The CDR3 contains 14 residues. CDR3 region: CASSLDTHADEQYF. CDR3 DNA: TGTGCCAGCAGCTTGGACACCCATGCGGACGAGCAGTACTTC.

The gene calls are TRBV5-1 and TRBJ1-6; D may be TRBD1 (5 bases). There are 15 residues in the CDR3. Trimming cost V 4 bases and J 8 bases, with 16 bases left between them. Per germline, CDR1 SGHRS and CDR2 YFSETQ. CDR3 DNA: TGCGCCAGCAGCCCGGATGGGGGGAAACATTCACCCCTCCACTTT. Its protein product is CASSPDGGKHSPLHF.

V and J are TRBV30 and TRBJ2-3, with 12 bases aligning to TRBD2. Germline lookup yields CDR1 GTSNPN and CDR2 SVGIG (reference sequence). V was clipped by 1 base and J by 3 bases; unmatched bases: 5. This CDR3 has 16 amino acids. CDR3 in DNA: TGTGCCTGGAGTGCCCTAGCGGGGGGGCTTACAGATACGCAGTATTTT. This encodes CAWSALAGGLTDTQYF.

V and J are TRBV6-6 and TRBJ2-7; D possibly corresponds to TRBD1 (6 bases). The CDR3 contains 13 residues. CDR1 and CDR2 from the germline V gene are MNHNY and SVGAGI (reference sequence). With 6 bases removed from V and 3 bases from J, the gap between germline ends came to 12 bases. CDR3 amino acids: CASSRQESYEQYF. In DNA, the CDR3 is TGTGCCAGCAGCCGACAGGAGAGCTACGAGCAGTACTTC.

The chain uses TRBV5-1 and TRBJ2-7, with 9 nucleotides matching TRBD2. This CDR3 comprises 17 residues. V lost 4 bases and J lost 2; bases outside the gene matches: 13. CDR1 is SGHRS, CDR2 YFSETQ, per germline. CDR3 DNA sequence: TGCGCCAGCAGCCCTGAGACCGGGACTAGCTTTCCCTACGAGCAGTACTTC. It yields the protein CASSPETGTSFPYEQYF.

This clone was observed a handful of times. V and J are TRBV5-6 and TRBJ1-2, with D possibly matching TRBD1 (5 bases). Germline lookup yields CDR1 SGHDT and CDR2 YYEEEE. Trimming took off 2 bases at V and 0 bases at J, with 8 bases between the two ends. CDR3 length: 14 amino acids. The CDR3 nucleotides read TGTGCCAGCAGCTTACAGGTCTCTAACTATGGCTACACCTTC. It is translated as CASSLQVSNYGYTF. The full variable domain, in which reference TRBV5-6 and TRBJ1-2 provide the parts outside the CDR3, is DAGVTQSPTHLIKTRGQQVTLRCSPKSGHDTVSWYQQALGQGPQFIFQYYEEEERQRGNFPDRFSGHQFPNYSSELNVNALLLGDSALYLCASSLQVSNYGYTFGSGTRLTVV.

This chain uses TRBV4-3 with TRBJ1-1; no clear D gene. CDR1 is LGHNA, CDR2 YSLEER, per germline. Trimming removed 1 base from V and 4 bases from J, with 19 bases in between. The CDR3 loop spans 17 amino acids. CDR3 DNA: TGCGCCAGCAGCCAAGCGTTTATGGAGCTGCCGGGCACTGAAGCTTTCTTT. Protein sequence: CASSQAFMELPGTEAFF.

The rearrangement uses TRBV5-1 and TRBJ2-5; 9 bases align to TRBD2. The CDR3 is 15 amino acids. The trim removed 4 bases at V and 0 bases at J, leaving 4 bases unmatched. From germline, CDR1 is SGHRS and CDR2 YFSETQ. DNA of the CDR3: TGCGCCAGCAGCGAGCTAGCGGGGAACCAAGAGACCCAGTACTTC. Protein product: CASSELAGNQETQYF.

This clone was observed a few times. The chain combines TRBV28 with TRBJ1-4; 7 bases align to TRBD1. From germline, CDR1 is MDHEN and CDR2 SYDVKM. There are 14 residues in the CDR3. V lost 4 bases to trimming and J lost 3 bases; unmatched junction nucleotides: 2. The CDR3 nucleotides read TGTGCCAGCAGTTCGACAGGGCCTAATGAAAAACTGTTTTTT. Its translation: CASSSTGPNEKLFF. Filled out from reference TRBV28 and TRBJ1-4, the complete variable domain reads DVKVTQSSRYLVKRTGEKVFLECVQDMDHENMFWYRQDPGLGLRLIYFSYDVKMKEKGDIPEGYSVSREKKERFSLILESASTNQTSMYLCASSSTGPNEKLFFGSGTQLSVL.

The V and J genes are TRBV4-2 and TRBJ2-1; 11 bases map to TRBD2. This CDR3 spans 17 amino acids. J was trimmed by 2 bases and V by 2 bases; bases with no gene match: 5. Germline CDR1 and CDR2: LGHNA and YNFKEQ. The CDR3 sequence is CASSQQTSGTTYNEQFF. Written as DNA, the CDR3 is TGTGCCAGCAGCCAACAGACTAGCGGGACGACCTACAATGAGCAGTTCTTC.

The rearrangement uses TRBV28 and TRBJ1-1, with 8 bases lining up with TRBD1. Germline V gene data show CDR1 as MDHEN and CDR2 as SYDVKM. The J segment lost 2 bases and the V segment lost 11 bases, leaving 10 bases of the junction unmatched. The CDR3 has 14 amino acids. The CDR3 region is CAVQGGVDNTEAFF. CDR3 nucleotides: TGTGCCGTACAGGGGGGGGTAGACAACACTGAAGCTTTCTTT.

V and J are TRBV28 and TRBJ2-1; tentatively, D is TRBD1 (6 bases). This CDR3 has 16 amino acids. V was pared by 3 bases and J by 4 bases, with 16 bases between. The germline gives CDR1 MDHEN, CDR2 SYDVKM. The chain's CDR3 is CASSFSGQTQYNEQFF. The CDR3 DNA reads as TGTGCCAGCAGTTTTTCAGGACAGACTCAATACAATGAGCAGTTCTTC.

The rearrangement uses TRBV6-5 and TRBJ2-1, with a possible D match to TRBD2 (5 bases). This CDR3 is 12 amino acids long. V dropped 5 bases and J dropped 6 bases, with 8 bases sitting between them. The germline V gene has CDR1 MNHEY and CDR2 SVGAGI. The DNA for the CDR3 is TGTGCCAGCAGTCTTACTAGCAATGAGCAGTTCTTC. Translated: CASSLTSNEQFF.

The chain carries TRBV25-1 and TRBJ1-5; 7 nucleotides match TRBD1. There are 14 residues in the CDR3. Germline CDR1 MGHDK, CDR2 SYGVNS. The junction had 6 bases not matched to a gene; V was cut back by 8 bases and J by 2 bases. The CDR3: CASSRQGGNQPQHF. CDR3 nucleotides: TGTGCCAGCTCCCGACAGGGTGGCAATCAGCCCCAGCATTTT.

The chain has TRBV9 and TRBJ1-1, with D possibly matching TRBD1 (5 bases). Trimming pared 7 bases from V and 5 bases from J, leaving 9 bases between. Germline V gene lookup returns CDR1 SGDLS and CDR2 YYNGEE. There are 11 residues in the CDR3. CDR3 sequence: CASGRGTEAFF. The DNA for the CDR3 is TGTGCCAGCGGGAGGGGAACTGAAGCTTTCTTT.

The CDR3 sequence is CASQLTRQNSKETQYF. CDR3 sequence (DNA): TGTGCCAGCCAACTCACGAGACAGAACTCTAAAGAGACCCAGTACTTC. The V and J genes are TRBV28 and TRBJ2-5, with a possible D match to TRBD1 (5 bases). Trimming took 8 bases from V and 3 from J, leaving 22 bases between them. This CDR3 comprises 16 residues. CDR1 MDHEN and CDR2 SYDVKM come from the germline V gene.

V and J are TRBV6-6 and TRBJ1-6; possible D gene TRBD1, 6 bases. Trimming removed 7 bases at V and 10 bases at J, with 17 bases between. Germline lookup yields CDR1 MNHNY and CDR2 SVGAGI (reference sequence). This CDR3 region has 14 residues. The chain's CDR3 is CASNKPRDKSPLHF. Written as DNA, the CDR3 is TGTGCCAGCAACAAACCTCGGGACAAGTCACCCCTCCACTTT.

This clone was seen once. This rearrangement joins TRBV7-9 to TRBJ2-3; 7 bases line up with TRBD2. Trimming took 1 base from V and 2 from J; bases not matched to a gene: 6. In germline, CDR1 is SEHNR, CDR2 FQNEAQ (reference sequence). The CDR3 is 16 residues long. The CDR3 here is CASSLDPSGPTDTQYF. For the CDR3, the DNA is TGTGCCAGCAGCTTAGATCCTAGCGGCCCCACAGATACGCAGTATTTT. The full variable domain, rest sourced from reference TRBV7-9 and TRBJ2-3, is DTGVSQNPRHKITKRGQNVTFRCDPISEHNRLYWYRQTLGQGPEFLTYFQNEAQLEKSRLLSDRFSAERPKGSFSTLEIQRTEQGDSAMYLCASSLDPSGPTDTQYFGPGTRLTVL.

The chain joins TRBV4-3 to TRBJ2-5; possible D gene TRBD2, 5 bases. Germline assignment: CDR1 LGHNA and CDR2 YSLEER. The length of the CDR3 is 16 residues. The V end was cut by 3 bases, the J end by 5 bases, with 19 bases between. The CDR3 reads CASSQGSSGAVETQYF. CDR3 nucleotides: TGCGCCAGCAGCCAGGGATCGAGCGGAGCCGTGGAGACCCAGTACTTC.